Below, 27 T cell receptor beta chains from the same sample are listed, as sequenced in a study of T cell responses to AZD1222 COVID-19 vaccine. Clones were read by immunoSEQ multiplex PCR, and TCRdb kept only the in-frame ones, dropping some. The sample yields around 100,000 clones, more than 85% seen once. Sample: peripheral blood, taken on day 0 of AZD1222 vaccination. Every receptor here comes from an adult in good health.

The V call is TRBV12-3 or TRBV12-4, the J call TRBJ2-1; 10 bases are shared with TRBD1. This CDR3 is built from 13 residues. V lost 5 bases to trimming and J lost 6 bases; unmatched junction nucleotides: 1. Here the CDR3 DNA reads TGTGCCAGCAGTGGGGACAGGGGCAATGAGCAGTTCTTC. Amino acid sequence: CASSGDRGNEQFF.

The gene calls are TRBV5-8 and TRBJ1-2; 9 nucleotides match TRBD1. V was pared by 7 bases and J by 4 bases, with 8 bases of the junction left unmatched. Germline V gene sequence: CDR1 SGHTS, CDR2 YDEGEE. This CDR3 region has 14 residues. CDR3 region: CASDPGQGTYGYTF. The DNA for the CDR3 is TGTGCCAGCGACCCGGGACAGGGAACCTATGGCTACACCTTC.

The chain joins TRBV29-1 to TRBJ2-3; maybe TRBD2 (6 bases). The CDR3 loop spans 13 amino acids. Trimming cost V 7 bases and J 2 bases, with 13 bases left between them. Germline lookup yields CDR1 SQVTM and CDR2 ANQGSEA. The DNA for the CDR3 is TGCAGCGCGGGGCGGGGTTCCACAGATACGCAGTATTTT. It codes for CSAGRGSTDTQYF.

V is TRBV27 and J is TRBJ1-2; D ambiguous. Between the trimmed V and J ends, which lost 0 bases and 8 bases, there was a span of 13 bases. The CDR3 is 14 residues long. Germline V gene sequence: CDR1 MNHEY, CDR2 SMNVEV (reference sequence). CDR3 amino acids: CASSLSGPKWGYTF. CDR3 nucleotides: TGTGCCAGCAGTTTATCTGGGCCCAAGTGGGGCTACACCTTC.

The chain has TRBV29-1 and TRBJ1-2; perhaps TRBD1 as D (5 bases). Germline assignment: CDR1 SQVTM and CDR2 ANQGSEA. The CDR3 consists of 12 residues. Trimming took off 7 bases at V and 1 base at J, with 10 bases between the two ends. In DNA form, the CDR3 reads TGCAGCGGCGGGGGGAGTAACTATGGCTACACCTTC. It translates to CSGGGSNYGYTF.

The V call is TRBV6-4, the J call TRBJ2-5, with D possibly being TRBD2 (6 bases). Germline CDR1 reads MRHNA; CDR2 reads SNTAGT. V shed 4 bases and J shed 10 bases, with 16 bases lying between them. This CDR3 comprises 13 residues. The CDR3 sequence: CASSAGTGSSQYF. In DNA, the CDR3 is TGTGCCAGCAGTGCCGGGACTGGTTCGAGCCAGTACTTC.

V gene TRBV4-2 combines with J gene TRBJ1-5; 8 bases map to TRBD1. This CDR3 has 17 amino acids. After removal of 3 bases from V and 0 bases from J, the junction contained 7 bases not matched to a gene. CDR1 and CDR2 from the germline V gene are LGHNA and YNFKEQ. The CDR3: CASSQPRQGNSNQPQHF. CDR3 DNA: TGTGCCAGCAGCCAGCCGCGACAGGGGAATAGCAATCAGCCCCAGCATTTT.

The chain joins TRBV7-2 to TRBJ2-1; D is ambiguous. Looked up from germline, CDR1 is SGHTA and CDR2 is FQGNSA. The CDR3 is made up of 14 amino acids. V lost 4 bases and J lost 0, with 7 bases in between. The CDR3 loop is CASSSRNSYNEQFF. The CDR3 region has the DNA TGTGCCAGCAGCTCCAGGAACTCCTACAATGAGCAGTTCTTC.

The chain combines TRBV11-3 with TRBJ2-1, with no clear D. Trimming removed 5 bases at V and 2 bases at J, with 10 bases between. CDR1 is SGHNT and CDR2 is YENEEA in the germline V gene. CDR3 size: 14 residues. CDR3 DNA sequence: TGTGCCAGCAGCCCGAGACCCGCCTACAATGAGCAGTTCTTC. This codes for CASSPRPAYNEQFF.

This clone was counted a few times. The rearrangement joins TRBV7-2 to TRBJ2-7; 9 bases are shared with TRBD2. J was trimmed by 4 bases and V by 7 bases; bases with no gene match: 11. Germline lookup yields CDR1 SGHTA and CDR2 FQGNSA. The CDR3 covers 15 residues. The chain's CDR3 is CASTLAGQGSYEQYF. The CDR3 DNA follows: TGTGCCAGCACCCTAGCGGGGCAGGGATCTTACGAGCAGTACTTC.

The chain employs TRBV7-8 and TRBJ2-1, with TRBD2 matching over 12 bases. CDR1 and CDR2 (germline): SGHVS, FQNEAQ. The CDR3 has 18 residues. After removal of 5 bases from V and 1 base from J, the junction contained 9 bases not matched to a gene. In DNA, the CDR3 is TGTGCCAGCAGCACAGGGACTAGCGGGCCGTCATCCTACAATGAGCAGTTCTTC. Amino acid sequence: CASSTGTSGPSSYNEQFF.

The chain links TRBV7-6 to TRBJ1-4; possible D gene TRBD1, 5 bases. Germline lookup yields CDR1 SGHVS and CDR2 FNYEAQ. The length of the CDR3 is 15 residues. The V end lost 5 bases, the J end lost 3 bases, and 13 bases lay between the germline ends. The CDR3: CASSTRQSSNEKLFF. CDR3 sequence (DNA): TGTGCCAGCAGCACCAGACAGTCTTCTAATGAAAAACTGTTTTTT.

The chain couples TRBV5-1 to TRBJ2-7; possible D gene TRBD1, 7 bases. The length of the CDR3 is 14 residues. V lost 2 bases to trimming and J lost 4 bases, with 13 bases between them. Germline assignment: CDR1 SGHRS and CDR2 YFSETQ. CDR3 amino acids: CASSFQGGRYEQYF. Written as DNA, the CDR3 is TGCGCCAGCAGCTTTCAGGGGGGCCGGTACGAGCAGTACTTC. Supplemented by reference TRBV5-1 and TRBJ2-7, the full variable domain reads KAGVTQTPRYLIKTRGQQVTLSCSPISGHRSVSWYQQTPGQGLQFLFEYFSETQRNKGNFPGRFSGRQFSNSRSEMNVSTLELGDSALYLCASSFQGGRYEQYFGPGTRLTVT.

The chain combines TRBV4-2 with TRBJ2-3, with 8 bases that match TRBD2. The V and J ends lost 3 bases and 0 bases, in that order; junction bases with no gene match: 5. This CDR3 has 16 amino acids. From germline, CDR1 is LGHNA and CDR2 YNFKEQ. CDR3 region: CASSQRSGISTDTQYF. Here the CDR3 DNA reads TGTGCCAGCAGCCAGCGTAGCGGGATCAGCACAGATACGCAGTATTTT.

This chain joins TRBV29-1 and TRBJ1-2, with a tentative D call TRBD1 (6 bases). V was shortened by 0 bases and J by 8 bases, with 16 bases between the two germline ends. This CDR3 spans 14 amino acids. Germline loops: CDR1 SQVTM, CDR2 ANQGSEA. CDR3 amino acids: CSVEEGRGLGGYTF. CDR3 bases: TGCAGCGTTGAAGAGGGCAGGGGTTTAGGCGGCTACACCTTC.

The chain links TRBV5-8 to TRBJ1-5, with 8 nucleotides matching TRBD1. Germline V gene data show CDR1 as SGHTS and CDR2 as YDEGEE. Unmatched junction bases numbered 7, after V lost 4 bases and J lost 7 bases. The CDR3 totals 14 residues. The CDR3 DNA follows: TGTGCCAGCAGCCGGGCGGACAGGGCCCAGCCCCAGCATTTT. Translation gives CASSRADRAQPQHF.

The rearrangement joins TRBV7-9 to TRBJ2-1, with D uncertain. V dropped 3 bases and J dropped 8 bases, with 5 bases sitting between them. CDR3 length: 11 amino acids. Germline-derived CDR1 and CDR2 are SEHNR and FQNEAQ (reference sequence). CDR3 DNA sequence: TGTGCCAGCAGCTTTATCGATGAGCAGTTCTTC. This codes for CASSFIDEQFF.

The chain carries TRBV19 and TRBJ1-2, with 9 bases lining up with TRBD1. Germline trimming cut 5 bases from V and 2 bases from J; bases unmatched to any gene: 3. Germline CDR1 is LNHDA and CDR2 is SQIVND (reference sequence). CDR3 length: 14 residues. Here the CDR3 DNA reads TGTGCCAGTAGTCCCGGACAGGGGAACTATGGCTACACCTTC. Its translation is CASSPGQGNYGYTF.

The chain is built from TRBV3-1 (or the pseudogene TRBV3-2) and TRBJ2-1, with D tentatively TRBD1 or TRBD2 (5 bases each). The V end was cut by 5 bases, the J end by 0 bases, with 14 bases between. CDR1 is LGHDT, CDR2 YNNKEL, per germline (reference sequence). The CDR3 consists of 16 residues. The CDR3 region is CASSSRDPSSYNEQFF. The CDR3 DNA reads TGTGCCAGCAGCAGCCGGGACCCGAGCTCCTACAATGAGCAGTTCTTC.

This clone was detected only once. The CDR3 reads CSVGAGNQPQHF. DNA of the CDR3: TGCAGCGTGGGCGCGGGGAATCAGCCCCAGCATTTT. The chain is built from TRBV29-1 and TRBJ1-5, with D unclear. Trimming took 6 bases from V and 4 from J, leaving 10 bases between them. The germline V gene has CDR1 SQVTM and CDR2 ANQGSEA. The CDR3 covers 12 residues. Supplemented by reference TRBV29-1 and TRBJ1-5, the full variable domain reads SAVISQKPSRDICQRGTSLTIQCQVDSQVTMMFWYRQQPGQSLTLIATANQGSEATYESGFVIDKFPISRPNLTFSTLTVSNMSPEDSSIYLCSVGAGNQPQHFGDGTRLSIL.

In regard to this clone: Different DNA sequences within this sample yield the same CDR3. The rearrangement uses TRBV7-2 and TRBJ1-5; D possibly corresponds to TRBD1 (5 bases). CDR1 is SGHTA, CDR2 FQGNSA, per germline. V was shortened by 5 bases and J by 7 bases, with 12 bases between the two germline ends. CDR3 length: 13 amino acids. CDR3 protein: CASSPRGGQPQHF. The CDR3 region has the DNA TGTGCCAGCAGCCCCCGGGGGGGACAGCCCCAGCATTTT.

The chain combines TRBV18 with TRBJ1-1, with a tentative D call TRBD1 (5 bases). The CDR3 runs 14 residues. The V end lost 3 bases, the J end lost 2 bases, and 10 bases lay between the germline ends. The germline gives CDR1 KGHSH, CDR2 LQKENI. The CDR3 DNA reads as TGTGCCAGCTCACCGGATCAGGGAAACACTGAAGCTTTCTTT. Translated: CASSPDQGNTEAFF.

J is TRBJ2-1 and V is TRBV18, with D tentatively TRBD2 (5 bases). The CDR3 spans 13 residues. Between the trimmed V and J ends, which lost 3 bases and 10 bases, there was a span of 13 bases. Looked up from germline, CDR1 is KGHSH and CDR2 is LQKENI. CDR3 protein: CASSPLEEGEQFF. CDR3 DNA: TGTGCCAGCTCACCGTTGGAGGAAGGAGAGCAGTTCTTC.

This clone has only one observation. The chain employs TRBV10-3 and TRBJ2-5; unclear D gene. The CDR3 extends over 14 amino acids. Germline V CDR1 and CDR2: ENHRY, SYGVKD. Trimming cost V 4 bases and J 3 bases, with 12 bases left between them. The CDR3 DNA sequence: TGTGCCATCAGTGTCTTCGGCTCTAAAGAGACCCAGTACTTC. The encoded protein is CAISVFGSKETQYF.

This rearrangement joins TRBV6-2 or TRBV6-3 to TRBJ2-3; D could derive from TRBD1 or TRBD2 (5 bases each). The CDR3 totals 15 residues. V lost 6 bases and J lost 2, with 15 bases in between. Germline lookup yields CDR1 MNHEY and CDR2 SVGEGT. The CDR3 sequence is CASSLGTGVTDTQYF. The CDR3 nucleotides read TGTGCCAGCAGCCTCGGGACCGGAGTCACAGATACGCAGTATTTT.

In nucleotides, the CDR3 is TGTGCCAGCAGCTTAAAGGTGCGAGCGGGAGGCGAAGAGACCCAGTACTTC. Amino acid sequence: CASSLKVRAGGEETQYF. The rearrangement uses TRBV7-9 and TRBJ2-5; 9 bases align to TRBD2. The CDR3 runs to 17 residues. With V trimmed by 2 bases and J by 3 bases, 10 bases remained unmatched. Germline V gene data show CDR1 as SEHNR and CDR2 as FQNEAQ (reference sequence).

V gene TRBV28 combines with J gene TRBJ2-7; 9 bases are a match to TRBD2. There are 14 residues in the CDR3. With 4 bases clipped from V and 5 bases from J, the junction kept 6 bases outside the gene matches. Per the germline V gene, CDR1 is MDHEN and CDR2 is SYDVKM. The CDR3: CASSSGTSLNEQYF. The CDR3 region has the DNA TGTGCCAGCAGTTCCGGGACTAGCTTAAACGAGCAGTACTTC.